The source of this TCR beta chain is a study of blood T cells in healthy people across ages. Whole-study results and caveats: The authors considered diversity estimates from one million T cells to be underestimates. In long-lived donors, naive CD4+ cell counts and diversity exceeded those of aged donors.

A note on this clonotype: The antigen remains undetermined. Its ends do not fully match the called genes, so a read error is possible.

A second PCR of about 7 to 12 cycles used a sample-barcoded 5' primer and a J-beta primer mix. A single record per CDR3 protein comes from TCRdb applying MiXCR to the 5' RACE reads. The sample consists of 1.5 million to 2 million distinct CDR3 sequences, roughly 52% of them appearing once. The length of the CDR3 is 16 residues. Germline CDR1 ENHRY, CDR2 SYGVKD. V and J are TRBV10-3 and TRBJ2-3, with 14 bases fitting TRBD2. The sample was blood. The TCR comes from a woman in her 40s in good health. This chain's CDR3 is CAITTSGGAEADTRYF. The CDR3 DNA sequence: TGTGCCATCACGACTAGCGGGGGGGCTGAGGCAGATACGCGGTATTTT.